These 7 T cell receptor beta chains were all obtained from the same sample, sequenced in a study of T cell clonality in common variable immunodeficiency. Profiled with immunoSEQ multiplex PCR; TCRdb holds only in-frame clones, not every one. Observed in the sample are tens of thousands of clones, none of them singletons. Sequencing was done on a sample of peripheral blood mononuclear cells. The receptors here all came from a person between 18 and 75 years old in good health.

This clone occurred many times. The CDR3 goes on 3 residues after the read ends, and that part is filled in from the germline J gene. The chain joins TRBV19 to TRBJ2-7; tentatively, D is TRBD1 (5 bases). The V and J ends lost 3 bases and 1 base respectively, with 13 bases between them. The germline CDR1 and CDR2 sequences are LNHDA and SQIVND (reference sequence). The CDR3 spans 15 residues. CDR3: CASSIWGGASYEQYF. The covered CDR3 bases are TGTGCCAGTAGTATTTGGGGTGGGGCATCCTACGAG.

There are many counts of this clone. The part of the CDR3 DNA that was read is TGTGCCAGCAGAGCCCCGCGGGTAGCGGGATCCTACGAG. It yields the protein CASRAPRVAGSYE. The entire CDR3 protein reads CASRAPRVAGSYEQYF. The chain couples TRBV6-2 or TRBV6-3 to TRBJ2-7; 8 bases are shared with TRBD2. From the germline J gene comes the end of the CDR3, since the read stops 3 residues before it. V lost 6 bases and J lost 1; bases outside the gene matches: 11. Germline V lookup: CDR1 MNHEY, CDR2 SVGEGT. CDR3 length equals 16 residues.

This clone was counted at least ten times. The CDR3 sequence is CAWSPRGDTEAFF. CDR3 DNA, as far as it was read: TGTGCCTGGAGCCCTAGGGGTGACACTGAA. The rearrangement links TRBV30 to TRBJ1-1; D is possibly TRBD1 (5 bases). The CDR3 end is not reached by the read, which stops 3 residues before it; the germline J gene fills it in. V was shortened by 3 bases and J by 3 bases, with 11 bases between the two germline ends. The germline gives CDR1 GTSNPN, CDR2 SVGIG (reference sequence). The CDR3 is made up of 13 amino acids.

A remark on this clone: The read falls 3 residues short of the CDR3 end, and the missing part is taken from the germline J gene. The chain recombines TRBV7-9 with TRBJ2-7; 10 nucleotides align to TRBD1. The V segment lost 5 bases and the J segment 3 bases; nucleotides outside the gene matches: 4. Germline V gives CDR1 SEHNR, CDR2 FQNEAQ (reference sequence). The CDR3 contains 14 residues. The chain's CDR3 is CASSPRDRGYEQYF. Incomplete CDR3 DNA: TGTGCCAGCAGCCCCAGGGACAGGGGCTACGAG.

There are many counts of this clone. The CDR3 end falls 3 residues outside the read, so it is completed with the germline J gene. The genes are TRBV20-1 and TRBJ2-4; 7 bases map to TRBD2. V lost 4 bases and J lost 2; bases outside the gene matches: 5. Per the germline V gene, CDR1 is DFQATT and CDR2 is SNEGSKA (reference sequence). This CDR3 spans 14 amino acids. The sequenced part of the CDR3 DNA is TGCAGTGCTACGGGGACTAACACCAAAAACATT. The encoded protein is CSATGTNTKNI. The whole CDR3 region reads CSATGTNTKNIQYF.

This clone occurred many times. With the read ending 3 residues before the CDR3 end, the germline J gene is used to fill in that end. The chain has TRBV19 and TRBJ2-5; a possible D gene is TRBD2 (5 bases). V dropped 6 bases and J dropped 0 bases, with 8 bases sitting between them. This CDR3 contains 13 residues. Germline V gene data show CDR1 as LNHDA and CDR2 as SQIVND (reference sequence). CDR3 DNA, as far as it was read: TGTGCCAGTAGCAAGACTAACCAAGAGACC. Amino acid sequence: CASSKTNQET. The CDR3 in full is CASSKTNQETQYF.

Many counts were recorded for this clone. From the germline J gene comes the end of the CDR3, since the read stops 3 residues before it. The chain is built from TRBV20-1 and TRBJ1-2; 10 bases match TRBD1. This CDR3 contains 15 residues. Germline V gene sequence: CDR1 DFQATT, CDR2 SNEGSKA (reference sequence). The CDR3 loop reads CSARVEDRGILGYTF. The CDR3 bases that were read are TGCAGTGCTAGAGTAGAGGACAGGGGGATATTGGGC.